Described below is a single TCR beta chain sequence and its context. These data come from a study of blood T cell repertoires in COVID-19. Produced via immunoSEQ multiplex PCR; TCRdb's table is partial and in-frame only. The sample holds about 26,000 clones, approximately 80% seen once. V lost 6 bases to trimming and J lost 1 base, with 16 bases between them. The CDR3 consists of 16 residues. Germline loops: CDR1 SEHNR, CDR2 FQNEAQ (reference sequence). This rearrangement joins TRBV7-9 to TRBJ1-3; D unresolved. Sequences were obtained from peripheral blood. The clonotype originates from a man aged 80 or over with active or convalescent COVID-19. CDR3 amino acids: CASSLALGLSGNTIYF. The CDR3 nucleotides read TGTGCCAGCAGTCTAGCTCTGGGTTTATCTGGAAACACCATATATTTT.